This T cell receptor beta chain emerged from a study of blood T cell repertoires in COVID-19 (TCRdb year 2020). For context, the study as a whole: The collaborator samples originated in the United States, Italy and Spain and spanned the acute and convalescent phases of COVID-19. The prospective study material was composed of cDNA or gDNA derived from T cells, B-cell-depleted T cells, or PBMCs. Deeply sampled blood TCRbeta repertoires from subjects exposed to, actively infected with, or recovered from COVID-19 were included in the dataset. The repertoires were released in a freely available public database meant as a resource for research on the immune response to SARS-CoV-2. Samples were obtained from the ongoing ImmuneRACE study (first 160 participants) and from about 1,300 subjects provided by 6 global collaborators. The sample metadata nearly always contained a de-identified subject ID, COVID-19 status, age in years and sex. Where available, HLA class I and class II types were taken from metadata supplied by the sample provider and were not determined by assay-based typing. What the study reported, not specific to this receptor: The amount of clinical and demographic metadata varied by source and participant and was provided uncurated.

At one collaborating source in Seattle, patients were enrolled during active infection and were followed longitudinally through the course of disease. The collaborating institutions used their own protocols to collect whole blood in K2EDTA tubes. Collaborator samples were shipped for TCRbeta analysis as frozen whole blood, isolated PBMCs, or DNA extracted from either sample type. The immunoSEQ Assay, a bias-controlled multiplex PCR, was used to amplify TCRbeta CDR3 regions from genomic DNA. The paper's data handling went like this. Nucleated cell counts per sample were estimated from amplification of reference gene primers within the assay. To quantify the absolute abundance of each unique TCRbeta CDR3 rearrangement, sequence reads were collapsed and filtered. Productive Simpson clonality was computed per sample as the square root of Simpson's diversity index over productive rearrangements. TCRdb obtained this table from immuneACCESS and retained in-frame rearrangements with V and J assigned. These tables miss some clones; where compared with another copy, unresolved V genes account for less than half of the shortfall, and the remainder is unexplained. V and J calls and clone size are those listed in that table; D and trimming were worked out from the DNA. For this sample the table gives about 300,000 clones, of which approximately 90% were detected only once. The ten largest clones take up over 5% of the sample.

As concerns this clone: The clone's antigen remains unknown. No base quality information exists; no much larger clone differs at one position.

V is cut back by 5 bases and J by 1 base, with 5 bases in the junction unmatched. Counted from cysteine to phenylalanine, this CDR3 has 15 amino acids. Of all the DNA, just the CDR3 is kept, 45 bases in frame from base 1. CDR1 and CDR2 are drawn from the germline V gene (reference sequence): LNHDA, SQIVND. Sequencing was carried out using peripheral blood. The clonotype comes from a woman aged 50 to 65 with COVID-19, enrolled during active disease. In this chain, TRBV19 is recombined with TRBJ2-3; 8 bases in the middle match TRBD1. The bases are TGTGCCAGTAGTCTCGGACAGGGACGCACAGATACGCAGTATTTT. Translated, this is CASSLGQGRTDTQYF. This CDR3, with the reference TRBV19 and TRBJ2-3 proteins standing in past its ends, gives the full variable domain DGGITQSPKYLFRKEGQNVTLSCEQNLNHDAMYWYRQDPGQGLRLIYYSQIVNDFQKGDIAEGYSVSREKKESFPLTVTSAQKNPTAFYLCASSLGQGRTDTQYFGPGTRLTVL.